The T cell receptor (beta chain) under discussion was sequenced for a study of cytomegalovirus exposure and HLA in healthy donors. Method: immunoSEQ multiplex PCR; TCRdb's copy keeps in-frame clones and lacks some. The sample includes under 200,000 clones, just under 90% of them seen just once. The specimen sequenced was PBMCs. The TCR was taken from a woman under 30 in good health and CMV-seropositive.

The CDR3 region has the DNA TGTGCCAGTTTGACAGGGGGGAACACCGGGGAGCTGTTTTTT. Encoded protein: CASLTGGNTGELFF. The chain is built from TRBV28 and TRBJ2-2, with 9 bases matching TRBD1. In germline, CDR1 is MDHEN, CDR2 SYDVKM. The CDR3 is made up of 14 amino acids. Trimming cost V 9 bases and J 1 base; bases outside gene matches: 3.